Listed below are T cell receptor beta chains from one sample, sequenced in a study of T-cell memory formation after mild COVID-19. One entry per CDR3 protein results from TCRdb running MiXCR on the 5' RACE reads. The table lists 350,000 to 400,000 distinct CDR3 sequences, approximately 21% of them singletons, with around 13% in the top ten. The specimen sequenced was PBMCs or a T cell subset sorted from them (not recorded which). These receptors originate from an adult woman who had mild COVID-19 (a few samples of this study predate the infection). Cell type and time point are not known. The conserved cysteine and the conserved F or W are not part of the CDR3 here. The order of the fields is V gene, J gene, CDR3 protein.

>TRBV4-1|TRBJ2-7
ASSQPGRVYEQY
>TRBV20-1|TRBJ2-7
SARDLASGKKQY
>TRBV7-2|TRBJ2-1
ASSPGTGAGNEQF
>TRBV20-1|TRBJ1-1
SARDRGHTEAF
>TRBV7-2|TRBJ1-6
ASSFRDLQNSPLH
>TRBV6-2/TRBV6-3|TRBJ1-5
ASSQYDRGGDQPQH
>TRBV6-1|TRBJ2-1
ASSVRDSYNEQF
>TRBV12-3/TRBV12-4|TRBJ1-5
ASSTTGDQPQH
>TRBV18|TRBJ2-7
ASSPPGVYHEQY
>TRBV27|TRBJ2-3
ASSLWGTTTDTQY
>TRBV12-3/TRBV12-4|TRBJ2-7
ASSLLAGEQY
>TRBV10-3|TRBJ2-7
AISDATYEQY
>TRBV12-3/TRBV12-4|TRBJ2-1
ASSYYNEQF
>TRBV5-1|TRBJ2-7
ASSPGGQGGAYEQY
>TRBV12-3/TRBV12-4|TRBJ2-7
ASTTGLAFHEQY
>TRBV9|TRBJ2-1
ASSSVGVSYNEQF
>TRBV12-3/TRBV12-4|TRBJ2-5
ASRPLGETQY
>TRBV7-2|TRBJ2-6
ASSPRQAGVGANVLT